The rows below give T cell receptor beta chains drawn from one sample of a study of cytomegalovirus exposure and HLA in healthy donors. Method: immunoSEQ multiplex PCR; TCRdb's copy keeps in-frame clones and lacks some. Of roughly 200,000 clones in the sample, roughly 85% were seen once. Sequenced input: PBMCs. These receptors came from a woman aged 45-59 years in good health and CMV-seronegative. CDR3s include the opening cysteine and the closing phenylalanine or tryptophan. A D gene is named only where the DNA matches it firmly. The listing skips clone size in some rows; elsewhere it reads once, few, many or a size class.

abundance	v_gene	d_gene	j_gene	CDR3nt	CDR3aa
.	TRBV5-6	.	TRBJ2-5	TGTGCCAGCAGCTTGCTATTCCTAGCGACCCAGTACTTC	CASSLLFLATQYF
.	TRBV6-1	.	TRBJ1-5	TGTGCCAGTGCCTCGGGTATCAATCAGCCCCAGCATTTT	CASASGINQPQHF
.	TRBV6-5	.	TRBJ2-7	TGTGCCAGCAGTGCCGAATTTAGCTCCTACGAGCAGTACTTC	CASSAEFSSYEQYF
.	TRBV6-6	.	TRBJ1-2	TGTGCCAGCAGTTATCGACAGATACAAAACTATGGCTACACCTTC	CASSYRQIQNYGYTF
few	TRBV28	TRBD2	TRBJ2-5	TGTGCCAGCAGACAAGGACTAGCGGGGGAACAAGAGACCCAGTACTTC	CASRQGLAGEQETQYF
.	TRBV27	.	TRBJ1-2	TGTGCCAGCAGTTCCCCAGGGGCGGGTGGCTACACCTTC	CASSSPGAGGYTF
.	TRBV5-4	TRBD1	TRBJ2-7	TGTGCCAGCAGCCCAGGTGGGACAGGGGTCCACGAGCAGTACTTC	CASSPGGTGVHEQYF
.	TRBV18	.	TRBJ1-5	TGTGCCAGACCACCAGGGCCGGGCAATCAGCCCCAGCATTTT	CARPPGPGNQPQHF
.	TRBV5-6	TRBD2	TRBJ2-1	TGTGCCAGCAGCTTGGCCAGCGGGAGTAGCTCCTACAATGAGCAGTTCTTC	CASSLASGSSSYNEQFF
few	TRBV28	.	TRBJ2-7	TGTGCCAGCAGTTTATCAGGGTGGGACTACGAGCAGTACTTC	CASSLSGWDYEQYF
.	TRBV6-1	TRBD1	TRBJ2-7	TGTGCCAGCAGTGCCAAGGACAGGGTGAATAGGGGTGGGGAGCAGTACTTC	CASSAKDRVNRGGEQYF
.	TRBV6-6	.	TRBJ2-7	TGTGCTACGTCTCCCGGCTCCTACGAGCAGTACTTC	CATSPGSYEQYF
.	TRBV18	.	TRBJ1-5	TGTGCCAGCTCACCTGGGGCAGTCAATCAGCCCCAGCATTTT	CASSPGAVNQPQHF
.	TRBV28	TRBD1	TRBJ2-7	TGTGCCAGCAGTACGCCGGGGACAGGGGGCTACGAGCAGTACTTC	CASSTPGTGGYEQYF
.	TRBV15	.	TRBJ1-3	TGTGCCACCAGCAGAGAGTGGGAGGTCATATATTTT	CATSREWEVIYF
once	TRBV7-2	.	TRBJ1-4	TGTGCCAGCAGCCTAGGCGGGGAAAAACTGTTTTTT	CASSLGGEKLFF
.	TRBV18	.	TRBJ2-7	TGTGCCAGCTCACCACCGGAGGGGTCCTACGAGCAGTACTTC	CASSPPEGSYEQYF
.	TRBV6-6	.	TRBJ1-4	TGTGCCAGCAGTTACGGGCAGGGGAATGAAAAACTGTTTTTT	CASSYGQGNEKLFF
.	TRBV5-1	.	TRBJ1-2	TGCGCCAGCAGCTTGACAGGAGATGACTACACCTTC	CASSLTGDDYTF
.	TRBV25-1	TRBD1	TRBJ1-2	TGTGCCAGCAGGTACAGGGGGCGCGGAGGCTACACCTTC	CASRYRGRGGYTF
.	TRBV28	TRBD1	TRBJ2-1	TGTGCCAGCAGTTTATTTAACAGGGGGCAGTTCTTC	CASSLFNRGQFF
.	TRBV5-1	.	TRBJ2-1	TGCGCCAGCAGAAGCCCCGGGAGTGAGTACAATGAGCAGTTCTTC	CASRSPGSEYNEQFF
.	TRBV7-6	TRBD2	TRBJ2-5	TGTGCCAGCAGCTTACTAGCGGCCCAAGGGGAGACCCAGTACTTC	CASSLLAAQGETQYF
.	TRBV19	.	TRBJ2-7	TGTGCCAGTAGTATCGGGCAGGGGACCTACGAGCAGTACTTC	CASSIGQGTYEQYF
.	TRBV5-1	.	TRBJ2-4	TGCGCCAGCAGCTCTGACAGAAAAAACATTCAGTACTTC	CASSSDRKNIQYF
.	TRBV28	.	TRBJ2-5	TGTGCCAGCAGTTCGGTCCCGGGACAACTGGAGACCCAGTACTTC	CASSSVPGQLETQYF